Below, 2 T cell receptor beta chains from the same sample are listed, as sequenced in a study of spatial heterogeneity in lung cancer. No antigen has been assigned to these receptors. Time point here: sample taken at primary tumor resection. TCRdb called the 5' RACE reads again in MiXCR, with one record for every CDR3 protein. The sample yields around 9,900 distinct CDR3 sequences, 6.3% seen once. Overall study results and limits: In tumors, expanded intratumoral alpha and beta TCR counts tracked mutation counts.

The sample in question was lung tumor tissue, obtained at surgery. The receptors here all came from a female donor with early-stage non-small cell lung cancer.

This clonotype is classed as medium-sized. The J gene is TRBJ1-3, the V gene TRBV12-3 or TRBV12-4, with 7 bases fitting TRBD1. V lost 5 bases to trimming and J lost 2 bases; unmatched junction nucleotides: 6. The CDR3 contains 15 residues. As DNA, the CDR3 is TGTGCCAGCAGTGACGCCGGACAGGCTGGAAACACCATATATTTT. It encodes CASSDAGQAGNTIYF.

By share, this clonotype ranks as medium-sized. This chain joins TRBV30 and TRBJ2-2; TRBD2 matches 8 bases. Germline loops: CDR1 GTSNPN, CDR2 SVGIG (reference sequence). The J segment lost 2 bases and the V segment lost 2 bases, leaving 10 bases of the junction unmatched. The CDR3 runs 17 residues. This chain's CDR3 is CAWSRGKLAANTGELFF. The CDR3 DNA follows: TGTGCCTGGAGTAGGGGCAAACTAGCGGCCAACACCGGGGAGCTGTTTTTT.